This TCR beta chain was obtained from a study of beta chain features in type 1 diabetes. Findings and limits, study-wide: In the patient group, naive, central memory and Treg TCRB repertoires seemed more alike than in the healthy donor group.

All of the isolated RNA was reverse transcribed, so expressed TCRB transcripts were sequenced. Data came from immunoSEQ multiplex PCR; TCRdb stores just in-frame clones and leaves some out. The top ten hold more than 0.015% of the sample, which has 300,000 to 450,000 clones, around 13% seen once. This CDR3 has 11 residues. Germline values: CDR1 SGHRS, CDR2 YFSETQ. Trimming pared 0 bases from V and 10 bases from J, leaving 5 bases between. It was one heparinised blood draw, averaging about 0.12 L, that each donor gave. Once sorted, every population was more than 95% pure. In the case of this clone: As yet, its antigen is unknown.

The sequencing input was naive CD4+ T cells from blood. V gene TRBV5-1 combines with J gene TRBJ2-1, with D hard to call. The receptor was isolated from a man in his late teens or twenties in good health. The CDR3, as DNA: TGCGCCAGCAGCTTGGATCGGGAGCAGTTCTTC. This translates into CASSLDREQFF.